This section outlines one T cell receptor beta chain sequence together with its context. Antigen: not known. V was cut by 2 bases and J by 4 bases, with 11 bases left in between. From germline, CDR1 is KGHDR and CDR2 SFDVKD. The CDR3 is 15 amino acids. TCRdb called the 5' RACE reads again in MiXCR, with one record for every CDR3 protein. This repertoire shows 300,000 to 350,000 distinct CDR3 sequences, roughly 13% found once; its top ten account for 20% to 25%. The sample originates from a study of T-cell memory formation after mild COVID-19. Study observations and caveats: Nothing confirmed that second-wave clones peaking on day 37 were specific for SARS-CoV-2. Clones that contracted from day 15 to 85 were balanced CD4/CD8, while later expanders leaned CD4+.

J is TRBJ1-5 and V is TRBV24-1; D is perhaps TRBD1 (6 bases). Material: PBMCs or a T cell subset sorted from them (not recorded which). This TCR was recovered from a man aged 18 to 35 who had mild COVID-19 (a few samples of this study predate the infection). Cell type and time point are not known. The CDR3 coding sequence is TGTGCCACCAGTGATTCTGGACAGCTTAATCAGCCCCAGCATTTT. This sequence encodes CATSDSGQLNQPQHF.